The 29 T cell receptor beta chains presented below share a single source sample, sequenced in a study of blood T cell repertoires in COVID-19. The method was immunoSEQ multiplex PCR; TCRdb's version includes in-frame clones alone and lacks a portion of them. The sample includes under 350,000 clones, roughly 90% seen only once; the top ten take about 5%. Sequenced input: peripheral blood. Source of these receptors: a middle-aged man with acute or convalescent COVID-19.

The chain couples TRBV11-1 to TRBJ1-6, with D hard to call. The V end was cut by 1 base, the J end by 10 bases, with 8 bases between. The CDR3 spans 13 residues. The germline V gene has CDR1 SGHAT and CDR2 FQDESV (reference sequence). The DNA for the CDR3 is TGTGCCAGCAGCTTAGACAACCACTCACCCCTCCACTTT. It codes for CASSLDNHSPLHF.

The V gene is TRBV2, the J gene TRBJ1-3, with a tentative D call TRBD1 (5 bases). CDR1 is SNHLY and CDR2 is FYNNEI in the germline V gene. This CDR3 spans 15 amino acids. Trimming pared 6 bases from V and 0 bases from J, leaving 12 bases between. CDR3 DNA: TGTGCCAGCAGCTCCCAGGGATTCTCTGGAAACACCATATATTTT. Its translation: CASSSQGFSGNTIYF.

As to this clone: Other DNA sequences in the sample encode the same CDR3. The V and J genes are TRBV11-3 and TRBJ1-1; no firm D call. V lost 1 base and J 4 bases, leaving 7 bases between the germline ends. The CDR3 spans 13 residues. The germline V gene has CDR1 SGHNT and CDR2 YENEEA. The CDR3 spells CASSLGPGTEAFF. CDR3 bases: TGTGCCAGCAGCTTAGGGCCGGGCACTGAAGCTTTCTTT.

The V gene is TRBV6-5, the J gene TRBJ2-3; a possible D gene is TRBD2 (6 bases). This CDR3 comprises 15 residues. Germline V gene data show CDR1 as MNHEY and CDR2 as SVGAGI. Trimming took 6 bases from V and 4 from J, leaving 17 bases between them. CDR3 loop: CASSPGTPRSDTQYF. The DNA of the CDR3 is TGTGCCAGCAGCCCAGGGACTCCACGGTCAGATACGCAGTATTTT.

The chain carries TRBV23-1 and TRBJ1-2; D remains unclear. TRBV23-1 is noted as an ORF with a role that remains uncertain. The CDR3 is 11 residues long. V was pared by 6 bases and J by 4 bases, with 6 bases between. The CDR3: CASRRLYGYTF. The CDR3 DNA is TGCGCCAGCAGGCGGCTCTATGGCTACACCTTC.

The rearrangement links TRBV10-1 to TRBJ2-7; 9 bases are a match to TRBD1. This CDR3 is 14 amino acids long. The junction had 12 bases not matched to a gene; V was cut back by 8 bases and J by 7 bases. Germline CDR1 and CDR2: WNHNN and SYGVQD (reference sequence). The CDR3 coding sequence is TGCGCCAGCGGCGAGGGGACAGGGAGGGAAGAGCAGTACTTC. It translates to CASGEGTGREEQYF.

This clone was seen a few times. This rearrangement joins TRBV5-1 to TRBJ1-2; no clear D. The V end lost 0 bases, the J end lost 8 bases, and 14 bases lay between the germline ends. CDR1 is SGHRS and CDR2 is YFSETQ in the germline V gene. This CDR3 region has 14 residues. The CDR3 DNA is TGCGCCAGCAGCTTGGAATGGGCCCGCACCGGCTACACCTTC. Protein product: CASSLEWARTGYTF.

V is TRBV4-2 and J is TRBJ2-7; 10 nucleotides line up with TRBD2. Per the germline V gene, CDR1 is LGHNA and CDR2 is YNFKEQ. V shed 1 base, J shed 4 bases, and the junction held 4 bases outside the gene matches. The CDR3 consists of 15 residues. The CDR3 here is CASSQGTSGVYEQYF. The DNA for the CDR3 is TGTGCCAGCAGCCAAGGGACTAGCGGTGTGTACGAGCAGTACTTC.

The J gene is TRBJ1-1, the V gene TRBV27, with 9 bases matching TRBD1. The trim removed 2 bases at V and 3 bases at J, leaving 4 bases unmatched. Per the germline V gene, CDR1 is MNHEY and CDR2 is SMNVEV (reference sequence). The CDR3 is 15 residues long. CDR3: CASSLGTGSYTEAFF. CDR3 in DNA: TGTGCCAGCAGTTTAGGGACAGGGTCATACACTGAAGCTTTCTTT.

The rearrangement joins TRBV20-1 to TRBJ2-3, with 13 bases identical to TRBD2. The CDR3 loop spans 16 amino acids. Trimming removed 3 bases from V and 2 bases from J; junction bases left unmatched: 5. Germline V gene sequence: CDR1 DFQATT, CDR2 SNEGSKA (reference sequence). This CDR3 is CSASRTSGGLTDTQYF. For the CDR3, the DNA is TGCAGTGCTAGTCGGACTAGCGGGGGCCTCACAGATACGCAGTATTTT.

This clone was counted a single time. V gene TRBV2 combines with J gene TRBJ2-1, with a weak D call TRBD2 (6 bases). The CDR3 extends over 13 amino acids. Deletions cut 2 bases from V and 9 bases from J, with 11 bases between. Germline CDR1 SNHLY, CDR2 FYNNEI. The CDR3 DNA follows: TGTGCCAGCAGTGAAACTAGGAGGGTTGAGCAGTTCTTC. It specifies CASSETRRVEQFF.

This chain links TRBV10-3 with TRBJ2-3, with 9 nucleotides matching TRBD2. CDR3 length equals 16 residues. Losses at the gene ends were 0 bases for V and 3 bases for J; bases not matched to a gene: 4. The germline V gene encodes CDR1 ENHRY and CDR2 SYGVKD. The CDR3 nucleotides are TGTGCCATCAGTGAGTCGCGGGGGGGCCGAACAGATACGCAGTATTTT. Translated, it gives CAISESRGGRTDTQYF.

This clone came up a few times. V gene TRBV27 combines with J gene TRBJ2-7; 7 bases line up with TRBD1. This CDR3 has 14 residues. V gave up 5 bases and J gave up 6 bases; unmatched junction bases: 10. Germline CDR1 and CDR2: MNHEY and SMNVEV (reference sequence). The CDR3, as DNA: TGTGCCAGCAGTCCGACAGGGTCGGCCACCGAGCAGTACTTC. It translates to CASSPTGSATEQYF.

The chain recombines TRBV2 with TRBJ2-3; D is undetermined. Germline V gene sequence: CDR1 SNHLY, CDR2 FYNNEI. The CDR3 is 12 amino acids. With 2 bases removed from V and 6 bases from J, the gap between germline ends came to 6 bases. In DNA, the CDR3 is TGTGCCAGCAGTGAATCCCCGGATACGCAGTATTTT. Residues: CASSESPDTQYF. The whole variable domain, remainder taken from reference TRBV2 and TRBJ2-3, is EPEVTQTPSHQVTQMGQEVILRCVPISNHLYFYWYRQILGQKVEFLVSFYNNEISEKSEIFDDQFSVERPDGSNFTLKIRSTKLEDSAMYFCASSESPDTQYFGPGTRLTVL.

The chain has TRBV3-1 (or the pseudogene TRBV3-2) and TRBJ1-6; D is unresolved. Trimming took 0 bases from V and 10 from J, leaving 7 bases between them. This CDR3 has 13 amino acids. Germline V lookup: CDR1 LGHDT, CDR2 YNNKEL (reference sequence). CDR3 protein: CASSQDVASPLHF. The CDR3 region has the DNA TGTGCCAGCAGCCAAGACGTCGCGTCACCCCTCCACTTT.

The chain carries TRBV4-1 and TRBJ1-2; D might be TRBD1 (5 bases). V was trimmed by 0 bases and J by 8 bases, leaving 16 bases between them. CDR1 MGHRA and CDR2 YSYEKL come from the germline V gene. The CDR3 contains 15 residues. The CDR3 reads CASSQDWVGEVGYTF. As DNA, the CDR3 is TGCGCCAGCAGCCAAGATTGGGTAGGGGAAGTAGGCTACACCTTC.

The rearrangement joins TRBV5-1 to TRBJ2-1; 10 nucleotides agree with TRBD2. This CDR3 is built from 15 residues. CDR1 is SGHRS, CDR2 YFSETQ, per germline. V shed 2 bases, J shed 4 bases, and the junction held 3 bases outside the gene matches. CDR3 sequence reads: CASSLSAGGYNEQFF. In DNA, the CDR3 is TGCGCCAGCAGCTTATCAGCGGGGGGGTACAATGAGCAGTTCTTC.

This chain uses TRBV29-1 with TRBJ2-3; 9 bases line up with TRBD1. CDR1 is SQVTM, CDR2 ANQGSEA, per germline. V lost 7 bases to trimming and J lost 6 bases; unmatched junction nucleotides: 5. This CDR3 contains 12 residues. CDR3: CSAGQGTDTQYF. The DNA for the CDR3 is TGCAGCGCGGGACAGGGTACGGATACGCAGTATTTT.

This chain joins TRBV3-1 (or the pseudogene TRBV3-2) and TRBJ2-1; 7 bases line up with TRBD2. Germline loops: CDR1 LGHDT, CDR2 YNNKEL (reference sequence). With 6 bases clipped from V and 7 bases from J, the junction kept 6 bases outside the gene matches. CDR3 size: 13 residues. The CDR3 spells CASSHGLGNEQFF. The CDR3 DNA sequence: TGTGCCAGCAGTCACGGACTAGGGAATGAGCAGTTCTTC.

The rearrangement uses TRBV5-1 and TRBJ1-2; 7 nucleotides line up with TRBD1. Per the germline V gene, CDR1 is SGHRS and CDR2 is YFSETQ. With V trimmed by 2 bases and J by 0 bases, 4 bases remained unmatched. CDR3 length: 15 residues. CDR3 in DNA: TGCGCCAGCAGCTTTTCAGGGGGAGCTAACTATGGCTACACCTTC. Its translation is CASSFSGGANYGYTF. The entire variable domain, with the rest obtained from reference TRBV5-1 and TRBJ1-2, is as follows: KAGVTQTPRYLIKTRGQQVTLSCSPISGHRSVSWYQQTPGQGLQFLFEYFSETQRNKGNFPGRFSGRQFSNSRSEMNVSTLELGDSALYLCASSFSGGANYGYTFGSGTRLTVV.

The chain employs TRBV2 and TRBJ1-2; D not certain. V was pared by 1 base and J by 4 bases, with 10 bases between. Germline values: CDR1 SNHLY, CDR2 FYNNEI. The CDR3 totals 14 residues. The CDR3 reads CASSEEQILYGYTF. CDR3 sequence (DNA): TGTGCCAGCAGTGAAGAACAGATCCTCTATGGCTACACCTTC.

V gene TRBV7-2 combines with J gene TRBJ2-7; tentative D call: TRBD1 (5 bases). Trimming removed 4 bases at V and 10 bases at J, with 17 bases between. Germline values: CDR1 SGHTA, CDR2 FQGNSA. CDR3 length: 13 amino acids. DNA for the CDR3: TGTGCCAGCAGCTCCCCCGCAGGGAATTTCCAGTACTTC. Encoded protein: CASSSPAGNFQYF.

The gene calls are TRBV7-2 and TRBJ1-1, with 10 bases aligning to TRBD1. This CDR3 region has 15 residues. V gave up 5 bases and J gave up 4 bases; unmatched junction bases: 7. Germline V gene data show CDR1 as SGHTA and CDR2 as FQGNSA. The CDR3 is CASSPRQGAVTEAFF. The CDR3 DNA sequence: TGTGCCAGCAGCCCTCGACAGGGGGCGGTCACTGAAGCTTTCTTT.

The gene calls are TRBV9 and TRBJ1-2; weak D call: TRBD1 (5 bases). Per germline, CDR1 SGDLS and CDR2 YYNGEE. The V end lost 5 bases, the J end lost 0 bases, and 14 bases lay between the germline ends. This CDR3 has 15 amino acids. In DNA, the CDR3 is TGTGCCAGCAGTGCCCGTGGGACTCCTAACTATGGCTACACCTTC. Translating gives CASSARGTPNYGYTF.

DNA of the CDR3: TGTGCCAGCAGCGACCCGGGGAGGGGCACTGAAGCTTTCTTT. Translated: CASSDPGRGTEAFF. The chain joins TRBV9 to TRBJ1-1, with a weak D call TRBD1 (5 bases). This CDR3 spans 14 amino acids. V lost 3 bases, J lost 4 bases, and 13 bases lay in between. Germline V gene data show CDR1 as SGDLS and CDR2 as YYNGEE.

This chain joins TRBV12-3 or TRBV12-4 and TRBJ2-3; tentatively, D is TRBD2 (5 bases). The CDR3 runs to 12 residues. The V and J ends lost 1 base and 6 bases respectively, with 5 bases between them. The CDR3 loop reads CASSLVADTQYF. The CDR3 nucleotides are TGTGCCAGCAGTTTAGTAGCGGATACGCAGTATTTT.

The CDR3 sequence is CASSQDGQSSGNTIYF. CDR3 sequence (DNA): TGTGCCAGCAGCCAGGACGGACAGAGCTCTGGAAACACCATATATTTT. This sequence joins TRBV4-2 and TRBJ1-3; tentatively, D is TRBD1 (6 bases). The V and J ends lost 3 bases and 0 bases respectively, with 12 bases between them. CDR1 LGHNA and CDR2 YNFKEQ come from the germline V gene. This CDR3 spans 16 amino acids.

The rearrangement uses TRBV7-9 and TRBJ1-4, with D unresolved. CDR3 length: 14 amino acids. Germline loops: CDR1 SEHNR, CDR2 FQNEAQ (reference sequence). Trimming shortened V by 1 base and J by 8 bases, and 11 bases separated the two germline ends. The CDR3 DNA reads TGTGCCAGCAGCTTAGGTACCGGAGGGGAAAAACTGTTTTTT. It yields the protein CASSLGTGGEKLFF.

This rearrangement joins TRBV25-1 to TRBJ2-2; D is ambiguous. Trimming left V 2 bases short and J 2 bases short, with 9 bases between. The CDR3 covers 15 residues. Germline V gene lookup returns CDR1 MGHDK and CDR2 SYGVNS. CDR3 in amino acids: CASSETNPNTGELFF. Here the CDR3 DNA reads TGTGCCAGCAGTGAAACTAACCCTAACACCGGGGAGCTGTTTTTT.